Shown below are 3 T cell receptor beta chains from a single sample sequenced in a study of CXCR3-negative and CXCR3-positive naive CD8 T cells. For these TCRs, the target antigens are not known. The study's findings and limits: Compared with CXCR3-negative naive cells, CXCR3-positive naive cells showed more hydrophobic TRB CDR3s.

5' RACE that incorporated UMI labels was used to prepare the TRB cDNA libraries. Reanalyzing the 5' RACE reads, TCRdb keeps one entry per CDR3 protein, without DNA. Its listing shows 150,000 or so distinct CDR3 sequences. The sample taken for sequencing was naive CXCR3+ CD8+ T cells from blood. Subset of the sample: CD45RO-CCR7+CD27+CD95- naive CD8+ T cells expressing CXCR3 (TNR3+). Receptors were obtained from a human donor in good health. Some clones in this sample may be carry-over from other donors' samples.

J is TRBJ2-2 and V is TRBV28; TCRdb indicates TRBD2, and absent DNA this call remains unverified. CDR1 and CDR2 (germline): MDHEN, SYDVKM. The CDR3 consists of 14 residues. CDR3: CASTVAGGPGELFF.

The chain employs TRBV28 and TRBJ2-5; the TCRdb D gene call, TRBD1, has no DNA to confirm it. CDR1 and CDR2 (germline): MDHEN, SYDVKM. This CDR3 region has 14 residues. CDR3 region: CASRRTGGFETQYF.

The chain uses TRBV29-1 and TRBJ2-1; the D call from TCRdb, TRBD2, cannot be confirmed without DNA. The CDR3 is made up of 14 amino acids. The germline gives CDR1 SQVTM, CDR2 ANQGSEA. Here the CDR3 reads CSVVSSGRYNEQFF.